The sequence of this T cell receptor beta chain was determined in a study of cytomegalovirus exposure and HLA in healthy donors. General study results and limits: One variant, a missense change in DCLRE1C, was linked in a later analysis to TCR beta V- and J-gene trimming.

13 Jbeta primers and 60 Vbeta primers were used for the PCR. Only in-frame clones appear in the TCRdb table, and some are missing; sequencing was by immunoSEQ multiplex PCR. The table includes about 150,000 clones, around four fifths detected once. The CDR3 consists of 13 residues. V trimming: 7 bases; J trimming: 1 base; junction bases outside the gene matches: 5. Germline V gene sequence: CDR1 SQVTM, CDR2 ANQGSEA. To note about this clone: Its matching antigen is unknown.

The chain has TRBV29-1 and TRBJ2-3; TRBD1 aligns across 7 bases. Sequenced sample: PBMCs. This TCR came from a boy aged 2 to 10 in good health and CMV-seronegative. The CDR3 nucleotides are TGCAGCGAAAGGCAGGGGGGCACAGATACGCAGTATTTT. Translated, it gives CSERQGGTDTQYF.